The 20 T cell receptor beta chains given below trace back to one sample, sequenced in a study of T-cell reconstitution after alpha-beta-depleted transplantation in children. As it was prepared, the TCRbeta library received unique molecular identifiers. TCRdb passed the PCR reads through MiXCR, listing each CDR3 protein once. In the table there are some 200,000 distinct CDR3 sequences, approximately 6.8% of which are singletons. This sample comprised PBMCs, obtained before TCRalphabeta/CD19-depleted stem cell transplant. The receptors were gathered from a girl less than two years old with combined immunodeficiency, due to receive a stem cell transplant.

There are many counts of this clonotype. This chain links TRBV10-3 with TRBJ2-3, with 11 nucleotides matching TRBD2. J was trimmed by 1 base and V by 7 bases; bases with no gene match: 10. Germline lookup yields CDR1 ENHRY and CDR2 SYGVKD. The CDR3 spans 17 residues. The CDR3 nucleotides are TGTGCCATCAAACCGGGACTAGCGGATTTCTGCACAGATACGCAGTATTTT. It specifies CAIKPGLADFCTDTQYF.

The sample holds a few counts of this clonotype. The chain combines TRBV11-2 with TRBJ1-1, with 7 bases aligning to TRBD1. Trimming removed 4 bases from V and 4 bases from J; junction bases left unmatched: 6. In germline, CDR1 is SGHAT, CDR2 FQNNGV. The CDR3 sequence is 14 residues long. CDR3 region: CASSSTGWVTEAFF. DNA for the CDR3: TGTGCCAGCAGCTCGACAGGGTGGGTCACTGAAGCTTTCTTT.

This clonotype has just a few counts. The chain uses TRBV2 and TRBJ2-3; a weak D match, TRBD2 (6 bases). Trimming cost V 10 bases and J 2 bases, with 16 bases left between them. This CDR3 is 14 amino acids long. Looked up from germline, CDR1 is SNHLY and CDR2 is FYNNEI. CDR3 in amino acids: CANVREPHTDTQYF. CDR3 nucleotides: TGTGCCAACGTCCGGGAGCCCCACACAGATACGCAGTATTTT.

This clonotype was counted ten times or more. This chain joins TRBV7-8 and TRBJ2-1; 10 nucleotides align to TRBD2. Trimming took 1 base from V and 4 from J; bases not matched to a gene: 10. The CDR3 has 18 residues. Looked up from germline, CDR1 is SGHVS and CDR2 is FQNEAQ. The CDR3 DNA follows: TGTGCCAGCAGCTTAGTTTTACTAGCGGGGCGACTGTACAATGAGCAGTTCTTC. It yields the protein CASSLVLLAGRLYNEQFF.

J is TRBJ2-5 and V is TRBV7-2, with 16 positions matching TRBD2. The length of the CDR3 is 17 residues. V lost 4 bases to trimming and J lost 2 bases; unmatched junction nucleotides: 4. Germline loops: CDR1 SGHTA, CDR2 FQGNSA. CDR3 DNA: TGTGCCAGCAGCTCGGGACTAGCGGGAGGGTGGCAAGAGACCCAGTACTTC. Translation gives CASSSGLAGGWQETQYF.

This clonotype appeared many times. The chain combines TRBV4-3 with TRBJ2-1, with D perhaps assigned TRBD1 or TRBD2 (6 bases each). Germline CDR1 and CDR2: LGHNA and YSLEER. With 1 base removed from V and 0 bases from J, the gap between germline ends came to 13 bases. The CDR3 runs 17 residues. The CDR3 here is CASSQARGGHSYNEQFF. In nucleotides, the CDR3 is TGCGCCAGCAGCCAAGCGAGAGGGGGGCACTCCTACAATGAGCAGTTCTTC.

This clonotype was seen just once. Here the CDR3 DNA reads TGTGCCAGCAGTTACAACCAATGGGGACTAGCGGGAGCTATTTACGAGCAGTACTTC. This encodes CASSYNQWGLAGAIYEQYF. The chain is built from TRBV6-2 or TRBV6-3 and TRBJ2-7, with 14 positions matching TRBD2. Per germline, CDR1 MNHEY and CDR2 SVGEGT. This CDR3 is 19 amino acids long. With 2 bases clipped from V and 4 bases from J, the junction kept 13 bases outside the gene matches.

This clonotype showed up many times. The gene calls are TRBV4-3 and TRBJ2-7; TRBD1 aligns across 9 bases. Per germline, CDR1 LGHNA and CDR2 YSLEER. The CDR3 is made up of 15 amino acids. Unmatched junction bases numbered 7, after V lost 5 bases and J lost 2 bases. In nucleotides, the CDR3 is TGCGCCAGCAGCTATGGGACAGGGAGTCCCTACGAGCAGTACTTC. This sequence encodes CASSYGTGSPYEQYF.

The chain recombines TRBV25-1 with TRBJ1-1, with D possibly matching TRBD1 (5 bases). Germline CDR1 and CDR2: MGHDK and SYGVNS. V was trimmed by 6 bases and J by 1 base, leaving 12 bases between them. The CDR3 covers 14 residues. CDR3 loop: CASRGEGRNTEAFF. CDR3 DNA sequence: TGTGCCAGCAGGGGGGAAGGGAGGAACACTGAAGCTTTCTTT.

This clonotype was observed at least ten times. The chain recombines TRBV12-3 or TRBV12-4 with TRBJ1-1; D is uncertain. The V gene lost 9 bases and the J gene lost 1 base, with 9 bases spanning the gap. The CDR3 sequence is 12 residues long. The CDR3 reads CASTTRNTEAFF. The DNA of the CDR3 is TGTGCCAGTACGACACGGAACACTGAAGCTTTCTTT.

Only a few counts were recorded for this clonotype. This chain links TRBV2 with TRBJ1-5; the D is unclear. CDR3 length: 16 residues. Trimming stripped 0 bases from V and 7 bases from J, with 16 bases between. Germline V lookup: CDR1 SNHLY, CDR2 FYNNEI. CDR3 sequence (DNA): TGTGCCAGCAGTGAAGCGATGGGCGTTCCCGGGCAGCCCCAGCATTTT. It yields the protein CASSEAMGVPGQPQHF. The full variable domain, with the rest looked up from reference TRBV2 and TRBJ1-5, is EPEVTQTPSHQVTQMGQEVILRCVPISNHLYFYWYRQILGQKVEFLVSFYNNEISEKSEIFDDQFSVERPDGSNFTLKIRSTKLEDSAMYFCASSEAMGVPGQPQHFGDGTRLSIL.

Worth noting for this clonotype: The junction shows a germline mismatch at one end, possibly a read error. The chain combines TRBV5-1 with TRBJ2-7, with D uncertain. CDR1 SGHRS and CDR2 YFSETQ come from the germline V gene. The CDR3 has 15 residues. The CDR3 sequence is CASSLPTDGSYEQCF. CDR3 DNA sequence: TGCGCCAGCAGCTTACCGACGGACGGATCCTACGAGCAGTGCTTC.

The rearrangement uses TRBV24-1 and TRBJ2-3; D gene unclear. Germline CDR1 and CDR2: KGHDR and SFDVKD. The V gene lost 5 bases and the J gene lost 0 bases, with 14 bases spanning the gap. CDR3 length: 16 residues. Here the CDR3 reads CATSGSEAPSTDTQYF. As DNA, the CDR3 is TGTGCCACCAGTGGGTCCGAGGCCCCTAGCACAGATACGCAGTATTTT.

This clonotype came up many times. CDR3 in DNA: TGTGCCAGCAGCTTCGGTCCCGATGAGCAGTTCTTC. Translation gives CASSFGPDEQFF. The chain employs TRBV7-9 and TRBJ2-1; no reliable D call. CDR1 and CDR2 (germline): SEHNR, FQNEAQ (reference sequence). Trimming left V 3 bases short and J 8 bases short, with 8 bases between. The length of the CDR3 is 12 residues.

This clonotype was counted many times. The V call is TRBV4-1, the J call TRBJ2-3; 7 positions match TRBD2. Germline trimming cut 0 bases from V and 7 bases from J; bases unmatched to any gene: 7. There are 15 residues in the CDR3. Germline-derived CDR1 and CDR2 are MGHRA and YSYEKL. CDR3 loop: CASSQDPPSGHTQYF. The CDR3 nucleotides read TGCGCCAGCAGCCAAGATCCCCCTAGCGGTCATACGCAGTATTTT.

This sequence joins TRBV5-4 and TRBJ2-5, with 13 bases aligning to TRBD2. The V gene's germline CDR1 is SGHNT and CDR2 YYREEE (reference sequence). The CDR3 has 18 amino acids. J gave up 2 bases and V 1 base, and 8 bases lay outside the gene matches. The CDR3 coding sequence is TGTGCCAGCAGCTTGCCGGGACTAGCGGGGTCGGGGCAAGAGACCCAGTACTTC. Protein sequence: CASSLPGLAGSGQETQYF.

This clonotype has a count of ten or more. The V call is TRBV12-3 or TRBV12-4, the J call TRBJ2-7; 10 bases fit TRBD2. CDR3 length: 14 residues. The J segment lost 5 bases and the V segment lost 3 bases, leaving 4 bases of the junction unmatched. The CDR3 nucleotides read TGTGCCAGCAGTTTCGGGACTAGCGCCAACGAGCAGTACTTC. Translated, it gives CASSFGTSANEQYF.

The sample holds many counts of this clonotype. This chain links TRBV24-1 with TRBJ1-5; 8 bases align to TRBD1. V shed 2 bases and J 15 bases; nucleotides not matched to a gene: 8. Germline CDR1 KGHDR, CDR2 SFDVKD. The length of the CDR3 is 13 residues. The CDR3 bases are TGTGCCACCAGTGATTCCGGACAGGGCCCGATGCATTTT. Translation gives CATSDSGQGPMHF.

This clonotype has ten or more counts. The chain joins TRBV4-3 to TRBJ2-2; D is ambiguous. Per the germline V gene, CDR1 is LGHNA and CDR2 is YSLEER. With 0 bases removed from V and 1 base from J, the gap between germline ends came to 12 bases. The CDR3 covers 17 residues. The CDR3 DNA reads as TGCGCCAGCAGCCAAGAATGGCAGACCTTGAACACCGGGGAGCTGTTTTTT. Amino acid sequence: CASSQEWQTLNTGELFF.

This clonotype was detected many times. V and J are TRBV12-3 or TRBV12-4 and TRBJ2-1, with TRBD2 as a possible D gene (7 bases). The CDR3 is 15 residues long. V was pared by 6 bases and J by 5 bases, with 17 bases between. CDR3 residues: CASSRGGGWNNEQFF. As DNA, the CDR3 is TGTGCCAGCAGCCGGGGCGGGGGCTGGAACAATGAGCAGTTCTTC.